The table lists the clone carrying this TCR beta chain with many counts. Synthesis of cDNA was accomplished via 5'RACE employing 10-nucleotide random UMIs. Every sequencing run generated in excess of 180 million TCR-beta sequences. These sequences covered 15-18 subjects. TCRdb re-derived calls from the 5' RACE reads in MiXCR, one entry per CDR3 protein. The sample has about 29,000 distinct CDR3 sequences; around 10% are singletons. The data were taken from a study of neurological immune-mediated disorders. The V gene lost 5 bases and the J gene lost 0 bases, with 13 bases spanning the gap. CDR3 length: 15 residues. CDR1 and CDR2 from the germline V gene are MNHEY and SVGAGI. 2 million PBMCs stored at -80 C were the source of the unsorted libraries.

Material for sequencing was PBMCs. This receptor was obtained from a woman aged 55-70 years in good health. This sequence joins TRBV6-5 and TRBJ2-5, with D perhaps assigned TRBD1 or TRBD2 (5 bases each). CDR3 bases: TGTGCCAGCAGTCGGGACGGAAGAGACCAAGAGACCCAGTACTTC. Translated, it gives CASSRDGRDQETQYF.